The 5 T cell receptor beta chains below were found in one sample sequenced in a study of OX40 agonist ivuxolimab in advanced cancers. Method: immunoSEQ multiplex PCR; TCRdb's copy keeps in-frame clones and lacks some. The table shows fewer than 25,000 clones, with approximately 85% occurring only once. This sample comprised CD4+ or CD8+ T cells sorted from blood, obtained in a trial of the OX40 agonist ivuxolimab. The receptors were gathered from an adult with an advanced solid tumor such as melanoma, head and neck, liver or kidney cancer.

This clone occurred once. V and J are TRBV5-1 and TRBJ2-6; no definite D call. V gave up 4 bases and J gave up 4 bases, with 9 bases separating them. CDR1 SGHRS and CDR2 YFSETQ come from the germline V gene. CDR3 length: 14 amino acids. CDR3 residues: CASSPLGGANVLTF. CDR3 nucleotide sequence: TGCGCCAGCAGCCCCCTGGGGGGGGCCAACGTCCTGACTTTC.

The CDR3 here is CASSSGQGSYEQYF. CDR3 coding DNA: TGTGCCAGCAGCTCGGGACAGGGAAGCTACGAGCAGTACTTC. This rearrangement joins TRBV9 to TRBJ2-7, with 9 nucleotides matching TRBD1. Germline CDR1 reads SGDLS; CDR2 reads YYNGEE. CDR3 length equals 14 residues. The J segment lost 3 bases and the V segment lost 4 bases, leaving 5 bases of the junction unmatched.

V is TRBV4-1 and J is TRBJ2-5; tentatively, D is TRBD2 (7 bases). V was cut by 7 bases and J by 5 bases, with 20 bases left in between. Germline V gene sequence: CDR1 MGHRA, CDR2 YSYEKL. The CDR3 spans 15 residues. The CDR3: CASNEGGQRMETQYF. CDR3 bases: TGCGCCAGCAACGAGGGGGGGCAAAGGATGGAGACCCAGTACTTC.

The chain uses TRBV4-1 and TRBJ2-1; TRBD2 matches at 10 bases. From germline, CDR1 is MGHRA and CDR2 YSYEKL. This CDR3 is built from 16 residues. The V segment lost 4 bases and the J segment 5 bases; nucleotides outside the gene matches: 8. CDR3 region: CASSRRTSGVNNEQFF. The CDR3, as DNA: TGCGCCAGCAGCCGCCGTACTAGCGGGGTTAACAATGAGCAGTTCTTC.

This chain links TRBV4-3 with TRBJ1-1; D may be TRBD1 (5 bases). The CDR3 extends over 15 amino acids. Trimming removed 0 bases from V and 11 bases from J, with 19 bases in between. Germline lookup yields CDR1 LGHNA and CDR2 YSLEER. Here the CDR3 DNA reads TGCGCCAGCAGCCAAGACCGGGACGTCCGCCAATTGGCTTTCTTT. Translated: CASSQDRDVRQLAFF.